This T cell receptor (beta chain) appears in the sequencing data of a study of blood T cell repertoires in COVID-19. The CDR3 is 14 residues long. Trimming removed 5 bases from V and 7 bases from J, with 17 bases in between. The germline V gene has CDR1 MNHNS and CDR2 SASEGT. The data were produced by immunoSEQ multiplex PCR, yet TCRdb's version contains in-frame clones alone and is incomplete. The sample has 150,000 or so clones; approximately 80% are singletons. Participants' own reports of clinical history determined their cohort assignment. Those designated as exposed participants met a COVID-19 case within 2 weeks before study entry.

The receptor comes from a man between 70 and 80 years old who had been exposed to COVID-19. The chain recombines TRBV6-1 with TRBJ1-2; maybe TRBD1 (5 bases). What was sequenced was PBMCs or T cells enriched from blood (not recorded which). This CDR3 is CASSRDVRGGGYTF. The CDR3 nucleotides are TGTGCCAGCAGTCGCGACGTTAGGGGAGGTGGCTACACCTTC.